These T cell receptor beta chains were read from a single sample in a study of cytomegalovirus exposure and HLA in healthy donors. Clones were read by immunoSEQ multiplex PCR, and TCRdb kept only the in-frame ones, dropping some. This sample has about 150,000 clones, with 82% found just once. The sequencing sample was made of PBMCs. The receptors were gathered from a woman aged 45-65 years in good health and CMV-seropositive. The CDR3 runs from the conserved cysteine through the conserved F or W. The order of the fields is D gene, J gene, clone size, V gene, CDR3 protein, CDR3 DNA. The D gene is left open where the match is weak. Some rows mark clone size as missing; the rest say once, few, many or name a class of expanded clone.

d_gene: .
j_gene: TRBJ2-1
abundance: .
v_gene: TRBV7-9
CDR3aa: CASSSRGYDEQFF
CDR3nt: TGTGCCAGCAGCTCCAGAGGGTATGATGAGCAGTTCTTC

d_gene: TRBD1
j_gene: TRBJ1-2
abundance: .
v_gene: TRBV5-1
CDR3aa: CASSPQGDYGYTF
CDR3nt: TGCGCCAGCAGTCCACAGGGGGACTATGGCTACACCTTC

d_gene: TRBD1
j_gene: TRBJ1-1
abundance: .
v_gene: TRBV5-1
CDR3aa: CASSGTGGTEAFF
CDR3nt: TGCGCCAGCAGCGGAACAGGGGGAACTGAAGCTTTCTTT

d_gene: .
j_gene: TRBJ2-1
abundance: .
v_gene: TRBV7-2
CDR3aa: CASSLVSRTVEEVF
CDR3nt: TGTGCCAGCAGCTTAGTCTCACGGACTGTCGAAGAAGTCTTC

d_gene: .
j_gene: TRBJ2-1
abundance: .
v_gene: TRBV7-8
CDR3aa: CASSLAGGYNEQFF
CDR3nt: TGTGCCAGCAGCTTAGCGGGGGGTTACAATGAGCAGTTCTTC

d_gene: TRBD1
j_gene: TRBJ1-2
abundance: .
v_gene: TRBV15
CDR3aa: CATSGDRTGGRYGYTF
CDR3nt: TGTGCCACCAGCGGGGACCGGACAGGGGGTCGATATGGCTACACCTTC

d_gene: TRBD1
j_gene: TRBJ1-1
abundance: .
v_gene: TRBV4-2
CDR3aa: CASSQRGAGGMNTEAFF
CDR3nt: TGTGCCAGCAGCCAGAGAGGGGCAGGGGGCATGAACACTGAAGCTTTCTTT

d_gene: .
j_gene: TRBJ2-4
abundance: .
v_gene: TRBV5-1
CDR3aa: CASSLEVTGLAKNIQYF
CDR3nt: TGCGCCAGCAGCTTGGAGGTGACAGGACTAGCCAAAAACATTCAGTACTTC

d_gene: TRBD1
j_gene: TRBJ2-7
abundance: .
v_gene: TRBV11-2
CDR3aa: CASSPLPGQGRSEQYF
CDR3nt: TGTGCCAGCAGCCCGCTGCCAGGACAGGGGAGGTCCGAGCAGTACTTC

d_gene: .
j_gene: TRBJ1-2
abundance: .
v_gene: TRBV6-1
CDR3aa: CASSDPGGFLYGYTF
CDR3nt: TGTGCCAGCAGTGATCCTGGGGGCTTTCTCTATGGCTACACCTTC

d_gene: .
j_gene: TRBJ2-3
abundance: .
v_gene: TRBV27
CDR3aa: CASVGGSDTQYF
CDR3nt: TGTGCCAGCGTGGGGGGTTCGGATACGCAGTATTTT

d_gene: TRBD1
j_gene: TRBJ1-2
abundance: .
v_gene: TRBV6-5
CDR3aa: CASSFGQGAYGYTF
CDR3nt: TGTGCCAGCAGTTTCGGACAGGGGGCGTATGGCTACACCTTC

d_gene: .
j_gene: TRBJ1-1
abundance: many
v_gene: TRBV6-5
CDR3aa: CASSYQDWNTEAFF
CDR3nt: TGTGCCAGCAGTTACCAGGACTGGAACACTGAAGCTTTCTTT

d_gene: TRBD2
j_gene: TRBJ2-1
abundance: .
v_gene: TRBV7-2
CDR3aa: CASSSVAGAHNEQFF
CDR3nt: TGTGCCAGCAGCTCGGTAGCGGGGGCCCACAATGAGCAGTTCTTC

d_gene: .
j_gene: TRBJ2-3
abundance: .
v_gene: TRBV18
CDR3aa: CASSLKGGGTTDTQYF
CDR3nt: TGTGCCAGCTCACTTAAAGGAGGAGGCACCACAGATACGCAGTATTTT

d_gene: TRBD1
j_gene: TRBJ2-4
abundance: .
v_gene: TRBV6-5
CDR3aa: CASSTTGMAKNIQYF
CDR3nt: TGTGCCAGCAGCACGACAGGGATGGCCAAAAACATTCAGTACTTC

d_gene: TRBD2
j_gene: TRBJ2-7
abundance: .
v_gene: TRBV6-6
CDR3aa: CASSRGGLDEQYF
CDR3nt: TGTGCCAGCAGTCGGGGGGGCCTCGACGAGCAGTACTTC

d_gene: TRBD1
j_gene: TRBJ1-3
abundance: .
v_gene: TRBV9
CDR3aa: CASSVRDSGNTIYF
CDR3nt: TGTGCCAGCAGCGTCCGGGACAGCGGAAACACCATATATTTT

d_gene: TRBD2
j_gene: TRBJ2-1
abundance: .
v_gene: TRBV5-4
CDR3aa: CASSLGAGGPDEQFF
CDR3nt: TGTGCCAGCAGCTTGGGAGCGGGGGGGCCGGATGAGCAGTTCTTC

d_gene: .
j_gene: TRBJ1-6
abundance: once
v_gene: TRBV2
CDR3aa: CASTPGLMGSPLHF
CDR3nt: TGTGCCAGCACCCCAGGTCTTATGGGTTCACCCCTCCACTTT

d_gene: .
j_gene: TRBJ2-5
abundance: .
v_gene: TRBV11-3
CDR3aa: CASSPHKGETQYF
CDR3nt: TGTGCCAGCAGCCCACACAAGGGGGAGACCCAGTACTTC

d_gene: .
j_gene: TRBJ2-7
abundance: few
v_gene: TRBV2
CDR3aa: CASSEWGLSSYEQYF
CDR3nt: TGTGCCAGCAGTGAATGGGGGCTAAGCTCCTACGAGCAGTACTTC

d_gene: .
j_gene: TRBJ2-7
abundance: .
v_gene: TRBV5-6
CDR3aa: CASSSPSRGTFDEQYF
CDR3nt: TGTGCCAGCAGCAGCCCATCCAGGGGTACATTCGACGAGCAGTACTTC

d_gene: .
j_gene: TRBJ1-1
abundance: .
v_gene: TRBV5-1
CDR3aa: CASRTPGRKNTEAFF
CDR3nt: TGCGCCAGCAGGACCCCGGGGAGGAAGAACACTGAAGCTTTCTTT

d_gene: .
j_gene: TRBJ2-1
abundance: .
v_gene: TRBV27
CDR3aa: CASSPLDSYNEQFF
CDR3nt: TGTGCCAGCAGCCCTCTAGACTCCTACAATGAGCAGTTCTTC

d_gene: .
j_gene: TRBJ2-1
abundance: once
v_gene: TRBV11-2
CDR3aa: CASSQQGRTYNEQFF
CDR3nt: TGTGCCAGCAGCCAACAGGGTAGGACCTACAATGAGCAGTTCTTC

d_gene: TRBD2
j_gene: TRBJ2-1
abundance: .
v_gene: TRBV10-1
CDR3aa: CASSESASGGWYNEQFF
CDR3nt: TGCGCCAGCAGTGAGTCTGCCAGCGGGGGGTGGTACAATGAGCAGTTCTTC

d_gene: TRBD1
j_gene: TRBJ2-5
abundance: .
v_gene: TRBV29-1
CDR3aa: CSVRQGGSETQYF
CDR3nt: TGCAGCGTCCGACAGGGGGGGAGCGAGACCCAGTACTTC

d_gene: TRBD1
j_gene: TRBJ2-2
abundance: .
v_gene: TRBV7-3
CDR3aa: CASSGQADSGELFF
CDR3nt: TGTGCCAGCAGCGGACAGGCGGATTCCGGGGAGCTGTTTTTT

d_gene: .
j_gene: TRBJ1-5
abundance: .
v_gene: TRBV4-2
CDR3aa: CASSPRTAQNQPQHF
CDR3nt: TGTGCCAGCAGCCCCCGGACAGCTCAAAATCAGCCCCAGCATTTT

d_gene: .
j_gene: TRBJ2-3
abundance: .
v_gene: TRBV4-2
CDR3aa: CASSQELRGGTDTQYF
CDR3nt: TGTGCCAGCAGCCAAGAGCTACGGGGAGGCACAGATACGCAGTATTTT

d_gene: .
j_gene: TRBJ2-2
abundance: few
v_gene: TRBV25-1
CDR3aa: CASSEYSKQGGETGELFF
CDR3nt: TGTGCCAGCAGTGAATACTCCAAGCAGGGCGGAGAGACCGGGGAGCTGTTTTTT

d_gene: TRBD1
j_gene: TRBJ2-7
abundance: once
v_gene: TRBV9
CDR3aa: CASSGNGGTGSHEQYF
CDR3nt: TGTGCCAGCAGCGGTAATGGGGGGACAGGGAGCCACGAGCAGTACTTC

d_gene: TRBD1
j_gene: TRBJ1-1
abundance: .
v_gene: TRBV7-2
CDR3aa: CASSSGGNTEAFF
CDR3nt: TGTGCCAGCAGCTCAGGGGGCAACACTGAAGCTTTCTTT

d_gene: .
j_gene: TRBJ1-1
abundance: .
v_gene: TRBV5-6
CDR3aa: CASSFLQGSTEAFF
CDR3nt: TGTGCCAGCAGCTTTCTGCAGGGGAGCACTGAAGCTTTCTTT

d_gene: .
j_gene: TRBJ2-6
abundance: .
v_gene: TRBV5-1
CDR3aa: CASSLGPMGAGANVLTF
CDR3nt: TGCGCCAGCAGCTTGGGTCCCATGGGAGCTGGGGCCAACGTCCTGACTTTC

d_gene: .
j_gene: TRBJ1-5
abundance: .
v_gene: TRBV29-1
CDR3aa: CTPARGGGQPQHF
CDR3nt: TGCACCCCCGCCCGCGGGGGCGGTCAGCCCCAGCATTTT

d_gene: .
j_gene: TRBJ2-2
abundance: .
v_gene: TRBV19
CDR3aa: CASSAWERTGELFF
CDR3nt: TGTGCCAGTAGTGCGTGGGAGAGGACCGGGGAGCTGTTTTTT